This T cell receptor (beta chain) was profiled in a study of T cell repertoires in cytomegalovirus infection. Study-level background: The authors used CMV epitopes that were HLA-C-restricted (recently identified) and HLA-B-restricted (well studied). Indications came from public TCR beta signatures; they pointed to CMV infection and to a matching HLA type.

One entry per CDR3 protein results from TCRdb running MiXCR on the reads. The repertoire consists of approximately 730,000 distinct CDR3 sequences, with roughly 36% occurring once and the leading ten covering over 15%. Points from the study as a whole: HLA-C-restricted, CMV-specific TCR beta clonotypes were dominant ex vivo.

The germline gives CDR1 SEHNR, CDR2 FQNEAQ (reference sequence). CDR3 size: 17 residues. The junction had 13 bases not matched to a gene; V was cut back by 1 base and J by 7 bases. This clonotype was observed a handful of times. Antigen specificity is unknown. The source material was cultured PBMCs, sampled from culture after CMV antigen stimulation. The chain is built from TRBV7-9 and TRBJ2-1, with 7 nucleotides matching TRBD2. This receptor was obtained from a human donor in good health (CMV status not recorded). Some clones in this sample may be carry-over from other donors' samples. CDR3 region: CASSLEVAGAPWNEQFF. In nucleotides, the CDR3 is TGTGCCAGCAGCTTAGAGGTTGCGGGAGCCCCATGGAATGAGCAGTTCTTC.